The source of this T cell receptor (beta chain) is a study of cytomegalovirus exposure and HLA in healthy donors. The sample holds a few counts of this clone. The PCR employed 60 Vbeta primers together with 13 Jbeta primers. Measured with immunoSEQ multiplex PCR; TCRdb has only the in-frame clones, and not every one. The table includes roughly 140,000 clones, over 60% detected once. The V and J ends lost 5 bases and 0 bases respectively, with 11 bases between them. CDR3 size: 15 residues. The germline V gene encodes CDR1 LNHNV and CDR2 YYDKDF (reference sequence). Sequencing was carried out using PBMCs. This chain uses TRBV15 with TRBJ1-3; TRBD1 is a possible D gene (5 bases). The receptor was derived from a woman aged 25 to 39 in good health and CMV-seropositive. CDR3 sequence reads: CATSSGLSSGNTIYF. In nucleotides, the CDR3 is TGTGCCACCAGCTCAGGGCTTAGCTCTGGAAACACCATATATTTT.